This is a list of T cell receptor beta chains from one sample in a study of T cells after posttransplantation cyclophosphamide. Only in-frame clones appear in the TCRdb table, and some are missing; sequencing was by immunoSEQ multiplex PCR. Among 5,500 to 8,500 clones listed, 81% were seen once. The sequences come from PBMCs, collected after allogeneic stem cell transplant with posttransplant cyclophosphamide. All receptors derive from a female patient aged 50-59 years who received an allogeneic stem cell transplant from a related donor, was CMV-positive, and had no GVHD. These T cells may partly come from the graft donor. CDR3s include the opening cysteine and the closing phenylalanine or tryptophan. D genes are given only for firm matches. Not every row has a clone size; where given, it reads once, few, many or a size class.

>-|TRBV11-2|TRBJ1-1|-
TGTGCCAGCAGCCTGAGGAACACTGAAGCTTTCTTT
CASSLRNTEAFF
>-|TRBV2|TRBJ2-3|-
TGTGCCAGCAGAGAGGGACCGGGACTGGGGAACACAGATACGCAGTATTTT
CASREGPGLGNTDTQYF
>TRBD1|TRBV29-1|TRBJ1-3|few
TGCAGCGTTGAAGGGCAGGGGGTTGGAAACACCATATATTTT
CSVEGQGVGNTIYF
>-|TRBV6-1|TRBJ1-5|-
TGTGCCAGCAGTGAAGAGTGGCTGTTCAATCAGCCCCAGCATTTT
CASSEEWLFNQPQHF
>TRBD1|TRBV5-1|TRBJ1-2|-
TGCGCCAGCAGCTTGGGAACGGGACAGCCAGCACTAAACTATGGCTACACCTTC
CASSLGTGQPALNYGYTF
>TRBD2|TRBV4-2|TRBJ2-3|-
TGTGCCAGCAGCCCGGGGACTAGCGGTACCCCTAGCACAGATACGCAGTATTTT
CASSPGTSGTPSTDTQYF
>-|TRBV27|TRBJ1-4|-
TGTGCCAGCAAAGGGGGACAAACTAATGAAAAACTGTTTTTT
CASKGGQTNEKLFF
>-|TRBV27|TRBJ2-7|-
TGTGCCAGCAGTCAGGGGTGGGAGCAGTACTTC
CASSQGWEQYF
>-|TRBV5-1|TRBJ2-7|-
TGCGCCAGCAGGGCGGAGGCCTACGAGCAGTACTTC
CASRAEAYEQYF
>-|TRBV5-1|TRBJ1-5|-
TGCGCCAGCAGCTTGGCGGGTGATAGCAATCAGCCCCAGCATTTT
CASSLAGDSNQPQHF
>-|TRBV11-2|TRBJ2-7|-
TGTGCCAGCAGCTTATCCGCAGGGGCCCTAAGCGAGCAGTACTTC
CASSLSAGALSEQYF
>-|TRBV11-2|TRBJ1-1|-
TGTGCCAGCAGCCCCCTGGAGTTAGGGGACACTGAAGCTTTCTTT
CASSPLELGDTEAFF
>TRBD1|TRBV7-9|TRBJ2-5|-
TGTGCCAGCAGCTCACAGGGGAGAGAGACCCAGTACTTC
CASSSQGRETQYF
>-|TRBV7-2|TRBJ1-6|-
TGTGCCAGCAGCTTGGCGGCCAATAATTCCCCCCTCCACTTT
CASSLAANNSPLHF
>TRBD1|TRBV15|TRBJ1-4|-
TGTGCCACCAGCAGAGGGCAGGGGGCGGCAACTAATGAAAAACTGTTTTTT
CATSRGQGAATNEKLFF
>TRBD2|TRBV4-1|TRBJ2-1|-
TGCGCCAGCAGCCACCTCGCGGTAGCGGGGAACATATACAATGAGCAGTTCTTC
CASSHLAVAGNIYNEQFF
>-|TRBV6-5|TRBJ2-7|few
TGTGCCAGCATAAGTCCGGTCTACGAGCAGTACTTC
CASISPVYEQYF
>-|TRBV5-5|TRBJ1-1|-
TGTGCCAGCAGCTTTGGGACAACGAACACTGAAGCTTTCTTT
CASSFGTTNTEAFF
>TRBD1|TRBV4-1|TRBJ2-7|-
TGCGCCAGCAGCCATGACAGGGGGGCCTACGAGCAGTACTTC
CASSHDRGAYEQYF
>-|TRBV7-9|TRBJ2-1|-
TGTGCCAGCAGCACCTTTCTAGCGCTTTCCTACAATGAGCAGTTCTTC
CASSTFLALSYNEQFF
>-|TRBV5-6|TRBJ2-4|-
TGTGCCAGCAGCCCCCCGGGAGCCAAAAACATTCAGTACTTC
CASSPPGAKNIQYF
>-|TRBV7-6|TRBJ1-6|-
TGTGCCAGCAGCTTAGTGGCAGGGGCCTCTAATTCACCCCTCCACTTT
CASSLVAGASNSPLHF
>-|TRBV9|TRBJ2-3|few
TGTGCCAGCAGCGTAGAACTGGGACTTTCTAGCACAGATACGCAGTATTTT
CASSVELGLSSTDTQYF
>TRBD1|TRBV7-9|TRBJ1-3|-
TGTGCCACCACCGGGACAGGGGGTATGGGCTCTGGAAACACCATATATTTT
CATTGTGGMGSGNTIYF
>TRBD2|TRBV29-1|TRBJ2-1|-
TGCAGCGGGACTAGCGGGAGAATTGATGAGCAGTTCTTC
CSGTSGRIDEQFF
>TRBD1|TRBV6-1|TRBJ1-4|-
TGTGCCAGCAGCCCCATCCGGGACAGAAGGGAAAAACTGTTTTTT
CASSPIRDRREKLFF
>-|TRBV14|TRBJ2-7|-
TGTGCCAGCAGCCAAGGCGTCAGGTCCTACGAGCAGTACTTC
CASSQGVRSYEQYF
>TRBD2|TRBV9|TRBJ2-2|-
TGTGCCAGCAGCCCCCTAAGCGGGGTGACCGCCGGGGAGCTGTTTTTT
CASSPLSGVTAGELFF
>-|TRBV18|TRBJ1-4|-
TGTGCCAGCTCACCAGCAGGGCAGGATGGTGAAAAACTGTTTTTT
CASSPAGQDGEKLFF
>-|TRBV5-1|TRBJ2-7|-
TGCGCCAGCAGCTTGGGCCCCGACAGGGAGGTTCCCTACGAGCAGTACTTC
CASSLGPDREVPYEQYF
>TRBD1|TRBV29-1|TRBJ2-3|-
TGCAGCGTTGAACCCTTCGGGACAGGGGGCACAGATACGCAGTATTTT
CSVEPFGTGGTDTQYF
>-|TRBV5-3|TRBJ2-5|-
TGTGCCAGAAGCTTGGAGGGGAACTCCAAAGAGACCCAGTACTTC
CARSLEGNSKETQYF
>TRBD1|TRBV6-5|TRBJ2-1|-
TGTGCCAGCAGTTGGGACAGTTACAATGAGCAGTTCTTC
CASSWDSYNEQFF
>-|TRBV2|TRBJ2-7|-
TGTGCCAGCATTGGGGCGGATCCCTCCTACGAGCAGTACTTC
CASIGADPSYEQYF
>-|TRBV6-5|TRBJ1-1|-
TGTGCCAGCAGCCCCGGGACACGCGTTGAAGCTTTCTTT
CASSPGTRVEAFF
>TRBD1|TRBV19|TRBJ1-6|-
TGTGCCAGTAGTCCCCGGACAGGGGCCCTCTCCTATAATTCACCCCTCCACTTT
CASSPRTGALSYNSPLHF
>TRBD2|TRBV7-8|TRBJ2-5|-
TGTGCCAGCAGTCCCCCAACTAGCGGGAGGGCGAAAGAGACCCAGTACTTC
CASSPPTSGRAKETQYF
>-|TRBV20-1|TRBJ1-2|-
TGCAGTGTTAGTCCCCCCTCTGGCTACACCTTC
CSVSPPSGYTF
>-|TRBV18|TRBJ1-1|-
TGTGCCAGCTCACCAGGGAGGACGAACACTGAAGCTTTCTTT
CASSPGRTNTEAFF
>TRBD2|TRBV10-3|TRBJ2-7|-
TGTGCCACCTGGACTAGCGGGGGGCGTAACGAGCAGTACTTC
CATWTSGGRNEQYF
>-|TRBV7-2|TRBJ2-3|-
TGTGCCAGCAGCTCCACCCCAGCGGGCGGCACAGATACGCAATATTTT
CASSSTPAGGTDTQYF
>TRBD1|TRBV6-1|TRBJ2-7|few
TGTGCCAGCAGTGTAACGGGACAGGGGAGCGAGCAGTACTTC
CASSVTGQGSEQYF
>TRBD1|TRBV6-1|TRBJ1-2|-
TGTGCCAGCAGTAACATGGCGGGACAGGACTATGGCTACACCTTC
CASSNMAGQDYGYTF
>TRBD2|TRBV9|TRBJ2-5|once
TGTGCCAGCAGCGTAGCTACGGCGGGAGGGCCCGGAGAGACCCAGTACTTC
CASSVATAGGPGETQYF
>TRBD1|TRBV19|TRBJ2-2|-
TGTGCCAGTAGTATACGACAGGGCCCGAACACCGGGGAGCTGTTTTTT
CASSIRQGPNTGELFF
>-|TRBV6-1|TRBJ2-7|-
TGTGCCAGCAGTGAACTAAGAGGATCCCCCTACGAGCAGTACTTC
CASSELRGSPYEQYF
>-|TRBV15|TRBJ2-3|-
TGTGCCACCAGCAGGGTTTCGGGGGGCCAAGATACGCAGTATTTT
CATSRVSGGQDTQYF
>TRBD2|TRBV5-1|TRBJ2-5|-
TGCGCCAGCATACCAGGGACTACCAACCAAGAGACCCAGTACTTC
CASIPGTTNQETQYF
>-|TRBV5-1|TRBJ2-1|-
TGCGCCAGCAGCTTGGTGTCCGGGGGCAATGAGCAGTTCTTC
CASSLVSGGNEQFF
>-|TRBV5-4|TRBJ2-7|once
TGTGCCAGCAGCTTGGAACAACTAAGCTACGAGCAGTACTTC
CASSLEQLSYEQYF
>-|TRBV5-1|TRBJ2-7|-
TGCGCCAGCAGCCCCGGACAGACGAGCTCCTACGAGCAGTACTTC
CASSPGQTSSYEQYF
>-|TRBV19|TRBJ1-1|large
TGTGCCAGTAGCAGGTCGGGGTCCACTGAAGCTTTCTTT
CASSRSGSTEAFF
>TRBD2|TRBV7-9|TRBJ2-7|-
TGTGCCAGCAGCTTTCTGACCGGGGGAGGGCCATACGAGCAGTACTTC
CASSFLTGGGPYEQYF
>-|TRBV2|TRBJ2-7|-
TGTGCCAGCAGCCCCGAACAGGCCTACGAGCAGTACTTC
CASSPEQAYEQYF
>TRBD1|TRBV7-9|TRBJ2-7|-
TGTGCCAGCAGCCCACGGACAGGGGAATCCTACGAGCAGTACTTC
CASSPRTGESYEQYF